This TCR beta chain is drawn from a study of a mutant IDH1 vaccine in newly diagnosed glioma. Overall study context: Investigators started vaccination 4-6 weeks after radiotherapy alone, or with temozolomide cycles. Treated patients showed a male proportion of approximately 62%, a female proportion of about 40%, and a mean age of around 39 years. Patients arrived already treated with radiotherapy, temozolomide, or both, most having had both.

Time point in this sample: week 47, end of study. Mutant IDH1 20-mer peptide, at 300 ug, made up each vaccine dose, with topical imiquimod. In weeks 1, 3, 5, 7, 11, 15, 19 and 23, patients were vaccinated. With regard to this clone: Its target is unknown. The same CDR3 is also encoded by other DNA sequences in this sample.

Data came from immunoSEQ multiplex PCR; TCRdb stores just in-frame clones and leaves some out. Of more than 50,000 clones in the sample, roughly 61% were seen once. This receptor was obtained from a man in his forties with glioma. Some clones in this sample may be carry-over from other donors' samples. This specimen consisted of peripheral blood mononuclear cells (PBMCs), obtained from a glioma patient whose treatment included an IDH1 peptide vaccine.

This chain's CDR3 is CASSYSGVYEQYF. Written as DNA, the CDR3 is TGTGCCAGCAGTTACTCAGGGGTCTACGAGCAGTACTTC. The genes are TRBV6-5 and TRBJ2-7; D is perhaps TRBD1 (5 bases). Trimming removed 0 bases at V and 3 bases at J, with 6 bases between. The CDR3 covers 13 residues. Germline V gene sequence: CDR1 MNHEY, CDR2 SVGAGI.